This T cell receptor (beta chain) was identified in a study of blood T cell repertoires in COVID-19. V was shortened by 0 bases and J by 2 bases, with 10 bases between the two germline ends. Germline V gives CDR1 PRHDT, CDR2 FYEKMQ (reference sequence). The CDR3 has 15 amino acids. Method: immunoSEQ multiplex PCR; TCRdb's copy keeps in-frame clones and lacks some. This sample carries roughly 330,000 clones, about nine tenths of them seen once, and the ten largest clones take more than 9%. Donors in Cohort 3 counted as recovered after two negative PCRs, clearance, or symptom resolution. The chain has TRBV13 and TRBJ2-5, with a tentative D call TRBD1 (5 bases). This clonotype was obtained from a woman in her late teens or twenties who had recovered from COVID-19. Specimen: PBMCs or T cells enriched from blood (not recorded which). As DNA, the CDR3 is TGTGCCAGCAGCTTAGGCCTAGGGGTACAAGAGACCCAGTACTTC. As protein: CASSLGLGVQETQYF.